The clone carrying this TCR beta chain was seen ten or more times. A second roughly 6 to 11 cycle PCR used barcoded and J-beta primers. TCRdb redid the calling of the 5' RACE reads with MiXCR, one entry per CDR3 protein. The profile shows approximately 800,000 distinct CDR3 sequences, roughly 25% of them singletons. The CDR3 length is 15 residues. Germline CDR1 reads SGHDT; CDR2 reads YYEEEE. Trimming took 3 bases from V and 11 from J, leaving 21 bases between them. The data originate from a study of blood T cells in healthy people across ages. The same sample was also used in a study of T cells of mothers and their children.

The TCR was taken from a boy under 18 in good health. The chain has TRBV5-6 and TRBJ2-1, with a tentative D call TRBD2 (6 bases). Sequenced: blood. The chain's CDR3 is CASSSSGLLFGKQFF. The CDR3, as DNA: TGTGCCAGCAGCTCCTCGGGACTCCTTTTTGGGAAGCAGTTCTTC. The whole variable domain, filled in from reference TRBV5-6 and TRBJ2-1, reads DAGVTQSPTHLIKTRGQQVTLRCSPKSGHDTVSWYQQALGQGPQFIFQYYEEEERQRGNFPDRFSGHQFPNYSSELNVNALLLGDSALYLCASSSSGLLFGKQFFGPGTRLTVL.